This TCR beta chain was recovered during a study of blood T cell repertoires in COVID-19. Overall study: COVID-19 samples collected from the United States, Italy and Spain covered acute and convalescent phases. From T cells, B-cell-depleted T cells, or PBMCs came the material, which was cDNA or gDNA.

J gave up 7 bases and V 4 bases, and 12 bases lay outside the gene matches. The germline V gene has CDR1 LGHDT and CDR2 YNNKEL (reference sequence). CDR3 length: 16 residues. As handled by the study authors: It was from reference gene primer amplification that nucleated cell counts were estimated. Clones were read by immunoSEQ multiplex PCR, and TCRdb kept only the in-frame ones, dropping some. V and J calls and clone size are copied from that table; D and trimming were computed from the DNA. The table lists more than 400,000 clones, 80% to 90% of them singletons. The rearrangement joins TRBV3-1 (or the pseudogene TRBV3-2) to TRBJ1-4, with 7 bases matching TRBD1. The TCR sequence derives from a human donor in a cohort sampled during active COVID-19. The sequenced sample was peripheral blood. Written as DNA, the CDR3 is TGTGCCAGCAGCCGTTCGCAAGGGGGCGCAGGTGAAAAACTGTTTTTT. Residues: CASSRSQGGAGEKLFF.